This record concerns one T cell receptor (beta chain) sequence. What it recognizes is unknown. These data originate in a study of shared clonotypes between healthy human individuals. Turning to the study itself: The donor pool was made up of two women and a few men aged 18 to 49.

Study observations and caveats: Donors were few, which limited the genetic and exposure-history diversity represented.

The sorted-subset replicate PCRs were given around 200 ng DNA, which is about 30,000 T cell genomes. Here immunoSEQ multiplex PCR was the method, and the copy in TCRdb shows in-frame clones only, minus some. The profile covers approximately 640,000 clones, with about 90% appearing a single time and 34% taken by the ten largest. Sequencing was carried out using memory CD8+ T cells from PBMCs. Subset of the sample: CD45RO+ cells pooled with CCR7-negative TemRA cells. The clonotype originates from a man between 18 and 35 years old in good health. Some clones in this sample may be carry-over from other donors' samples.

In nucleotides, the CDR3 is TGTGCCAGCAGCCCTAGCGGGAGTTTTACCGGGGAGCTGTTTTTT. This encodes CASSPSGSFTGELFF. The rearrangement links TRBV14 to TRBJ2-2; 10 positions match TRBD2. CDR1 is SGHDN and CDR2 is FVKESK in the germline V gene. The CDR3 sequence is 15 residues long. V lost 4 bases, J lost 5 bases, and 4 bases stayed unmatched.